The sequence of this TCR beta chain was determined in a study of blood T cell repertoires in COVID-19. The overall study: The study drew acute and convalescent COVID-19 samples from the United States, Italy and Spain.

Recruited during active infection, patients (from Seattle) were subsequently followed longitudinally. Sequencing was performed with immunoSEQ multiplex PCR; in TCRdb, only in-frame clones are kept and a portion is missing. The sample has some 290,000 clones; around 90% are singletons. CDR1 is KGHSH and CDR2 is LQKENI in the germline V gene. Unmatched junction bases numbered 4, after V lost 5 bases and J lost 1 base. This CDR3 region has 14 residues. The chain couples TRBV18 to TRBJ1-1; 7 positions match TRBD1. The clonotype comes from a middle-aged woman with COVID-19, enrolled during active disease. Sequenced material: peripheral blood. CDR3 nucleotide sequence: TGTGCCAGCTCAGAGGGACAGCCGAACACTGAAGCTTTCTTT. As protein: CASSEGQPNTEAFF.